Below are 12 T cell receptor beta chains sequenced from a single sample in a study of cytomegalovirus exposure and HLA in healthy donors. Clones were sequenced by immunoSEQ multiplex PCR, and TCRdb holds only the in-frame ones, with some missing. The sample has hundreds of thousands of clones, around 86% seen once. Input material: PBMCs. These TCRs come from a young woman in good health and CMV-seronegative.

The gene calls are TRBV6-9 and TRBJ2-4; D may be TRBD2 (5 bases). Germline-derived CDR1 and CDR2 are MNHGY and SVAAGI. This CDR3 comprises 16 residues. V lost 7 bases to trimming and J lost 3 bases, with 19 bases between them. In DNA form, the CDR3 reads TGTGCCAGCATAGGTGGGAGTGTTGGTGTCAAAAACATTCAGTACTTC. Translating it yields CASIGGSVGVKNIQYF.

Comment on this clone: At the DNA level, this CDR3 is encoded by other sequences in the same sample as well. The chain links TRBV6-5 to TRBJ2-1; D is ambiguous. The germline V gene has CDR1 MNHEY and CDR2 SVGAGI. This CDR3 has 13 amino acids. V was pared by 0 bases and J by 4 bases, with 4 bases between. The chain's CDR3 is CASSYSRYNEQFF. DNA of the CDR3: TGTGCCAGCAGTTACTCGAGATACAATGAGCAGTTCTTC.

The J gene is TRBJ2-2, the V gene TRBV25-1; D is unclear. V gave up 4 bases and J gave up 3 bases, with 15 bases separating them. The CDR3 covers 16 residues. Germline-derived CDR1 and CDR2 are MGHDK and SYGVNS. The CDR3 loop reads CASSGSHTGDTGELFF. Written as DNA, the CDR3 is TGTGCCAGCAGTGGATCCCACACCGGAGACACCGGGGAGCTGTTTTTT.

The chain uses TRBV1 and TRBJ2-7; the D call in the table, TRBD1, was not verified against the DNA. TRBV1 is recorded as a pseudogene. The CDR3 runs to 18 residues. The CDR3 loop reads CTSSQVLLVQGAHDEQYF. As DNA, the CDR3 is TGCACCAGCAGCCAAGTCTTGTTAGTACAGGGGGCTCACGACGAGCAGTACTTC.

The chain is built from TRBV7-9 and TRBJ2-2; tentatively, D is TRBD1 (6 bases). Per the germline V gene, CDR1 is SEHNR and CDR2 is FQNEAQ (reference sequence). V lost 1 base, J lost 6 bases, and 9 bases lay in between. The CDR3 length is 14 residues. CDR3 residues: CASSLGGQSGELFF. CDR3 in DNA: TGTGCCAGCAGCTTAGGAGGACAGTCCGGGGAGCTGTTTTTT.

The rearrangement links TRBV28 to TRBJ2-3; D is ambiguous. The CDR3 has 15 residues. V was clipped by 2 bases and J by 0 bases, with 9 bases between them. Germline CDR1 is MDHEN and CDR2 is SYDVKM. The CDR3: CASSLQELSTDTQYF. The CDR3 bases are TGTGCCAGCAGTTTACAGGAACTCAGCACAGATACGCAGTATTTT.

The CDR3 DNA is TGCGCCAGCAGCCCCTACAGGACCTTCGGGAGTGGCTACACCTTC. This translates into CASSPYRTFGSGYTF. The chain employs TRBV5-1 and TRBJ1-2; D might be TRBD1 (5 bases). The CDR3 extends over 15 amino acids. V lost 4 bases and J lost 7, with 20 bases in between. Germline lookup yields CDR1 SGHRS and CDR2 YFSETQ.

CDR3 DNA: TGTGCCAGCAGTGAAGGAGCCAGGCCCTATGGCTACACCTTC. Translated: CASSEGARPYGYTF. This chain links TRBV6-1 with TRBJ1-2; D is ambiguous. The germline gives CDR1 MNHNS, CDR2 SASEGT. V lost 1 base, J lost 4 bases, and 10 bases lay in between. This CDR3 region has 14 residues.

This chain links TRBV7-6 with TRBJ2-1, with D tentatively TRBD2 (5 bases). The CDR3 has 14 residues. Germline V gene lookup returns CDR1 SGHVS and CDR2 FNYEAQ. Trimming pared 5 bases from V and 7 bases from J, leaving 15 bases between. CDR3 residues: CASSLDSPGNEQFF. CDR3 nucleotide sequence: TGTGCCAGCAGCCTGGACTCTCCCGGGAATGAGCAGTTCTTC.

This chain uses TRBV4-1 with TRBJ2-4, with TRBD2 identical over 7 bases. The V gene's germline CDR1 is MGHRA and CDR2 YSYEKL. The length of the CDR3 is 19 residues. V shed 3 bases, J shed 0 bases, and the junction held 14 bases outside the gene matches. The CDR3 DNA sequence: TGCGCCAGCAGCCACAGGACCCCGGGGGACTATTCAGCCAAAAACATTCAGTACTTC. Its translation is CASSHRTPGDYSAKNIQYF.

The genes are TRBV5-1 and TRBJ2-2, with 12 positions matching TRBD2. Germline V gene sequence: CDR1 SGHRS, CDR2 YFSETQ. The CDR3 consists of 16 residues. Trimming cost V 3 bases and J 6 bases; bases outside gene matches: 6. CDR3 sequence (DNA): TGCGCCAGCAGCTGGACTAGCGGGAAAAGTGCCGGGGAGCTGTTTTTT. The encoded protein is CASSWTSGKSAGELFF.

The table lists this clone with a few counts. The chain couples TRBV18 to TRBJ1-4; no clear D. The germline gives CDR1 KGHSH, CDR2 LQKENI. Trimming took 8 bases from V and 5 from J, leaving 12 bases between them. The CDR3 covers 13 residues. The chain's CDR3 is CASRFGNNEKLFF. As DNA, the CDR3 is TGTGCCAGCAGGTTCGGGAACAATGAAAAACTGTTTTTT. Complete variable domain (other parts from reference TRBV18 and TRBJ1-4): NAGVMQNPRHLVRRRGQEARLRCSPMKGHSHVYWYRQLPEEGLKFMVYLQKENIIDESGMPKERFSAEFPKEGPSILRIQQVVRGDSAAYFCASRFGNNEKLFFGSGTQLSVL.